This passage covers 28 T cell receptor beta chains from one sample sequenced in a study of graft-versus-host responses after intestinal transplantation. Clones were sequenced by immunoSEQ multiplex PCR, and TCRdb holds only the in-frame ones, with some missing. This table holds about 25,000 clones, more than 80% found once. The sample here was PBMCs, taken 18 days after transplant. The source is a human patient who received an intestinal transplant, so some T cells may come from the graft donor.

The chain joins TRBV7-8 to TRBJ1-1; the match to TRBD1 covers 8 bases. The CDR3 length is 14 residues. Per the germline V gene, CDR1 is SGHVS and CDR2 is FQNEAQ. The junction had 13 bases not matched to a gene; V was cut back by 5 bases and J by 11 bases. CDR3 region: CASSQNPGGLGAFF. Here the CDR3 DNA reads TGTGCCAGCAGCCAAAATCCAGGGGGCTTGGGCGCTTTCTTT.

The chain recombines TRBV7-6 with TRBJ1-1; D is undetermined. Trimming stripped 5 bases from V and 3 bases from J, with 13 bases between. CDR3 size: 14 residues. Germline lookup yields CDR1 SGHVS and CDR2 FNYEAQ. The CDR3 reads CASSLGGGDTEAFF. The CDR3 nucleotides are TGTGCCAGCAGCCTAGGAGGAGGAGACACTGAAGCTTTCTTT.

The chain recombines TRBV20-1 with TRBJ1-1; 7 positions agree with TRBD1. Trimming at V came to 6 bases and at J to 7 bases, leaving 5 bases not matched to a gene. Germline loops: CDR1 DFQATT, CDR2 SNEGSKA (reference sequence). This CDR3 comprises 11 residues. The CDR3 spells CSARQGHEAFF. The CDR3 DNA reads TGCAGTGCGAGACAGGGCCATGAAGCTTTCTTT.

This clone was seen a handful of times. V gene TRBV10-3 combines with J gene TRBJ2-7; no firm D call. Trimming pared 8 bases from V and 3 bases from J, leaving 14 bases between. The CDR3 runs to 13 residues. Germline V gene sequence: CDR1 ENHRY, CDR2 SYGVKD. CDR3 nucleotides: TGTGCCATCGGGGAATGGGAAAACTACGAGCAGTACTTC. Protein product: CAIGEWENYEQYF.

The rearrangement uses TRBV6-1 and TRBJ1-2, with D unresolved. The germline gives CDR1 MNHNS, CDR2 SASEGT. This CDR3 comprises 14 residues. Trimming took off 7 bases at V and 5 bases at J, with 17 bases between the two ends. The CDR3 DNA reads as TGTGCCAGCAACCCCTTACAGAGCGCTTATGGCTACACCTTC. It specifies CASNPLQSAYGYTF.

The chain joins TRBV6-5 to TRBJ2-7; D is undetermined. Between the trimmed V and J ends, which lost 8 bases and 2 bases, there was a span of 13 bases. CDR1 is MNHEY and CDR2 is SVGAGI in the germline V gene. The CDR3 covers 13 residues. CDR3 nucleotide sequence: TGTGCCAGCCGCCTGGGGTTGGCCTACGAGCAGTACTTC. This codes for CASRLGLAYEQYF.

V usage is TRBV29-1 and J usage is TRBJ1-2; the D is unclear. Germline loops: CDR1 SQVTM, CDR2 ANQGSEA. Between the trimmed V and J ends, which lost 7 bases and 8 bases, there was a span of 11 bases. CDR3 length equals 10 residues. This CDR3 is CSADLRGYTF. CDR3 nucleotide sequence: TGCAGCGCGGACCTGAGAGGCTACACCTTC.

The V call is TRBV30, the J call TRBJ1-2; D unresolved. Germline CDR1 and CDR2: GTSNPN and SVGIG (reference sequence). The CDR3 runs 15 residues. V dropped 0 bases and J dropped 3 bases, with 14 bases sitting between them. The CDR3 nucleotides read TGTGCCTGGAGTGTAGAAACTCTGAGGCACTATGGCTACACCTTC. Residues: CAWSVETLRHYGYTF. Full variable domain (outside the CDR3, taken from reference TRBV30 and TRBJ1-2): SQTIHQWPATLVQPVGSPLSLECTVEGTSNPNLYWYRQAAGRGLQLLFYSVGIGQISSEVPQNLSASRPQDRQFILSSKKLLLSDSGFYLCAWSVETLRHYGYTFGSGTRLTVV.

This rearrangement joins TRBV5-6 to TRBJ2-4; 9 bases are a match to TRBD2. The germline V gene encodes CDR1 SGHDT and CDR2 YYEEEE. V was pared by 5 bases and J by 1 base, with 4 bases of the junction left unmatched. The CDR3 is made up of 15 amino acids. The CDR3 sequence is CASRESGGAKNIQYF. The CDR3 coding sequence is TGTGCCAGCAGGGAGAGCGGGGGGGCCAAAAACATTCAGTACTTC.

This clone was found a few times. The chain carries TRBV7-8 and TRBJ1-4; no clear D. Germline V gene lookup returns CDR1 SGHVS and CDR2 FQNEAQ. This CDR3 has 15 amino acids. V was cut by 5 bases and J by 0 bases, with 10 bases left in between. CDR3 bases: TGTGCCAGCAGCCCCACAGATGCAACTAATGAAAAACTGTTTTTT. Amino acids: CASSPTDATNEKLFF.

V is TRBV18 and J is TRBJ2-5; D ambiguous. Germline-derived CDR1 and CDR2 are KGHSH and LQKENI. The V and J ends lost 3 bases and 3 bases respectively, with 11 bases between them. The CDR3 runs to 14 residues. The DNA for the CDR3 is TGTGCCAGCTCACCCCAGTCTTCGGAAGAGACCCAGTACTTC. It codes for CASSPQSSEETQYF.

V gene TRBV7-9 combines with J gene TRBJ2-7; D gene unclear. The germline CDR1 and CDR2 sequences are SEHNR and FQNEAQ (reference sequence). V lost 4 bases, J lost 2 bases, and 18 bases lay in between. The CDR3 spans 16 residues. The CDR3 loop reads CASSWTRTYRPYEQYF. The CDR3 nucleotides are TGTGCCAGCAGCTGGACCCGGACCTACCGCCCCTACGAGCAGTACTTC.

The chain's CDR3 is CASRGDSQETQYF. The CDR3, as DNA: TGTGCCAGCAGGGGGGACAGCCAAGAGACCCAGTACTTC. The V and J genes are TRBV2 and TRBJ2-5; 7 bases fit TRBD1. This CDR3 contains 13 residues. V gave up 6 bases and J gave up 1 base; unmatched junction bases: 2. In germline, CDR1 is SNHLY, CDR2 FYNNEI. Supplemented by reference TRBV2 and TRBJ2-5, the full variable domain reads EPEVTQTPSHQVTQMGQEVILRCVPISNHLYFYWYRQILGQKVEFLVSFYNNEISEKSEIFDDQFSVERPDGSNFTLKIRSTKLEDSAMYFCASRGDSQETQYFGPGTRLLVL.

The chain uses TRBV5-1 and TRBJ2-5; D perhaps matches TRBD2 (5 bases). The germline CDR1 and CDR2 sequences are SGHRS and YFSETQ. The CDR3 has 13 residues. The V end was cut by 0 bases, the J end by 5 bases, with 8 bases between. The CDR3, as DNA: TGCGCCAGCAGCTTGGCCACGGGGGAGACCCAGTACTTC. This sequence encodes CASSLATGETQYF.

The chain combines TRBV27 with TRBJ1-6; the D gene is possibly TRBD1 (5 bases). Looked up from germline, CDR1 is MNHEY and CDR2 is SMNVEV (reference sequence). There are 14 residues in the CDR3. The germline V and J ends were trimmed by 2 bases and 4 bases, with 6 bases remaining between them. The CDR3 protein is CASSLKGYNSPLHF. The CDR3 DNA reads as TGTGCCAGCAGTTTAAAGGGGTATAATTCACCCCTCCACTTT.

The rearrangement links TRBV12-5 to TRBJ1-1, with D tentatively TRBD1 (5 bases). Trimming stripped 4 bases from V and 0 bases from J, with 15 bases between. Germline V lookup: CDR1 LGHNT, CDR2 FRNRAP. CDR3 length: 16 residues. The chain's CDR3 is CASGSPLDIMNTEAFF. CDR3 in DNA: TGTGCTAGTGGTTCGCCCCTGGACATCATGAACACTGAAGCTTTCTTT.

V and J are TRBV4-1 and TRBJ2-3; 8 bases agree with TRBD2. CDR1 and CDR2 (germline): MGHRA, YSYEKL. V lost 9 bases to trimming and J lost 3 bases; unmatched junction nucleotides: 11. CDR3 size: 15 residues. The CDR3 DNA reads TGCGCCAGTTCCGTGGATAGCGGGGTGACAGATACGCAGTATTTT. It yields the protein CASSVDSGVTDTQYF.

CDR3 sequence reads: CASSLIAGTGVETQYF. The CDR3 region has the DNA TGTGCCAGTAGTCTAATCGCCGGGACCGGGGTGGAGACCCAGTACTTC. V gene TRBV19 combines with J gene TRBJ2-5; perhaps D is TRBD1 or TRBD2 (5 bases each). The germline V gene has CDR1 LNHDA and CDR2 SQIVND (reference sequence). CDR3 size: 16 residues. Trimming stripped 5 bases from V and 5 bases from J, with 21 bases between.

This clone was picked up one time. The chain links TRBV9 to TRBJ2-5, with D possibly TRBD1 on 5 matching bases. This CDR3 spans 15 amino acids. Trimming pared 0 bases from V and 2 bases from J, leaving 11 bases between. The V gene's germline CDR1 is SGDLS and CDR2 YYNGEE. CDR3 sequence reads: CASSVGGASQETQYF. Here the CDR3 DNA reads TGTGCCAGCAGCGTAGGTGGGGCATCTCAAGAGACCCAGTACTTC.

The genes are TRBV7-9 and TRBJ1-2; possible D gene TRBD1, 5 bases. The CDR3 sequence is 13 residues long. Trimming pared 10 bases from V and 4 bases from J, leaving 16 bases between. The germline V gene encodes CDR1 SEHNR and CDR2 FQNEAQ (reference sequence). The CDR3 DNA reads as TGTGCCACCCAAGGAGGGGTTGGCTATGGCTACACCTTC. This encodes CATQGGVGYGYTF.

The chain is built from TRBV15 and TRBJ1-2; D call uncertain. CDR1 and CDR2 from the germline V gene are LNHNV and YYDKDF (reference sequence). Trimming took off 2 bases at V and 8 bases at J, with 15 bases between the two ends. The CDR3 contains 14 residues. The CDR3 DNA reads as TGTGCCACCAGCAGACCGCCTCAGGTTGACGGCTACACCTTC. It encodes CATSRPPQVDGYTF.

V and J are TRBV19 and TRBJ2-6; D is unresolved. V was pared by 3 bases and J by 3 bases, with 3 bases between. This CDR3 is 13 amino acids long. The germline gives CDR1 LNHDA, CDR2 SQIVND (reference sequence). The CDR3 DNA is TGTGCCAGTAGTATCGGTGGGGCCAACGTCCTGACTTTC. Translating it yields CASSIGGANVLTF.

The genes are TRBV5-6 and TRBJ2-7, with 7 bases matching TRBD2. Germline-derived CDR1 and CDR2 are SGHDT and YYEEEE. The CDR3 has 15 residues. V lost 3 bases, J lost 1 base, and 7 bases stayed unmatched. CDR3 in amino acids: CASSSSGLPSYEQYF. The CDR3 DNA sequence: TGTGCCAGCAGCTCTAGCGGACTACCGTCCTACGAGCAGTACTTC.

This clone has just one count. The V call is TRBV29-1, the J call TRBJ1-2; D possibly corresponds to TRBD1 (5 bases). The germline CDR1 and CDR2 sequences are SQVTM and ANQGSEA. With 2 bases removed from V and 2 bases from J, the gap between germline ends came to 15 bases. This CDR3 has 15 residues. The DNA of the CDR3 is TGCAGCGTTGAATTAAGGGGTGCTGGAAACTATGGCTACACCTTC. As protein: CSVELRGAGNYGYTF.

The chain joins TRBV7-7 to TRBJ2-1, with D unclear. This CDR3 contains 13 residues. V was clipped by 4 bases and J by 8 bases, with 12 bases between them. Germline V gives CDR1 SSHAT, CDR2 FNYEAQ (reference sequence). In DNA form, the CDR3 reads TGTGCCAGCAGCTACACGATCTCGGATGAGCAGTTCTTC. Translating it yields CASSYTISDEQFF.

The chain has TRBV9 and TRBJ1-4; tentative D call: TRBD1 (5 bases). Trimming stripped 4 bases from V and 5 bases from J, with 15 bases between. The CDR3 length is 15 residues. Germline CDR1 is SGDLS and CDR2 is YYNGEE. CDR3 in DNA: TGTGCCAGCAGCTCAAGGACAACGCCAAATGAAAAACTGTTTTTT. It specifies CASSSRTTPNEKLFF.

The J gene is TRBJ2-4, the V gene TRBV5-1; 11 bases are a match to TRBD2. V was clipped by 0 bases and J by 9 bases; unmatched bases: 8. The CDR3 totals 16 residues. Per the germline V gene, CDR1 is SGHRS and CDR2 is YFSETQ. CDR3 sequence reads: CASSLAPSGGSGIQYF. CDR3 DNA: TGCGCCAGCAGCTTGGCGCCTAGCGGGGGGTCGGGCATTCAGTACTTC.

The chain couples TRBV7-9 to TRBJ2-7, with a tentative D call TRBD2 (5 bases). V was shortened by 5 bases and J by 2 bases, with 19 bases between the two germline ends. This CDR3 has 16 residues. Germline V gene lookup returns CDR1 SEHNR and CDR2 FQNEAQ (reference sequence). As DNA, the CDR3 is TGTGCCAGCAGCCCTCCAGCGCAGGACTCTGCCTACGAGCAGTACTTC. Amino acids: CASSPPAQDSAYEQYF.